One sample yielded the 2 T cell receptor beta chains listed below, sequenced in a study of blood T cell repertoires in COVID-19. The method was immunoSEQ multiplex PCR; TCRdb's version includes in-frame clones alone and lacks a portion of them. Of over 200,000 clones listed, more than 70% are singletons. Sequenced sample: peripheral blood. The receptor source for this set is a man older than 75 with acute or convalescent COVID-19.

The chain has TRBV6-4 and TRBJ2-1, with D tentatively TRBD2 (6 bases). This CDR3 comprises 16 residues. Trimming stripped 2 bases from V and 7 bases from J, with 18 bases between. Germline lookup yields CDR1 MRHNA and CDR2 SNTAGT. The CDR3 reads CASSDLAGTGYNEQFF. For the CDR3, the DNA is TGTGCCAGCAGTGACCTTGCCGGGACTGGATATAATGAGCAGTTCTTC.

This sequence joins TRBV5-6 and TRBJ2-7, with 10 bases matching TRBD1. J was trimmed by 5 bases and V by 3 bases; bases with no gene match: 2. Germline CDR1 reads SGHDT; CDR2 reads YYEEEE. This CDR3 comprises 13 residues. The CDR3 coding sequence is TGTGCCAGCAGCTACGGGACAGGGGACGAGCAGTACTTC. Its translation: CASSYGTGDEQYF.